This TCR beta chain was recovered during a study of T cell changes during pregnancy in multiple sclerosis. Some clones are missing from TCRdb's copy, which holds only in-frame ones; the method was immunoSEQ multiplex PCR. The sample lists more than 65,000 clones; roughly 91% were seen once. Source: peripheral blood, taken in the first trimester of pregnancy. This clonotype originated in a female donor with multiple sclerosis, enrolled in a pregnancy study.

The CDR3 DNA is TGTGCCAGCAGTCCGAGGGGACTAGCGGTTTCCTACGAGCAGTACTTC. It specifies CASSPRGLAVSYEQYF. The gene calls are TRBV28 and TRBJ2-7; 11 bases agree with TRBD2. The CDR3 is made up of 16 amino acids. Trimming at V came to 5 bases and at J to 1 base, leaving 7 bases not matched to a gene. Germline V lookup: CDR1 MDHEN, CDR2 SYDVKM.